The present entry profiles one T cell receptor beta chain with its context. Its antigen is unknown. The CDR3 is 15 amino acids. V shed 2 bases, J shed 4 bases, and the junction held 5 bases outside the gene matches. Germline V gene sequence: CDR1 MDHEN, CDR2 SYDVKM. This sample is drawn from a study of cytomegalovirus exposure and HLA in healthy donors. Findings and caveats of the study: No immune exposure information besides CMV serostatus was available.

PCR primers comprised 60 Vbeta and 13 Jbeta primers. Generated by immunoSEQ multiplex PCR, the TCRdb table keeps only in-frame clones and is missing some. The sample has fewer than 120,000 clones, over 60% seen once. This sequence joins TRBV28 and TRBJ2-7; 10 nucleotides line up with TRBD2. Sequenced material: PBMCs. The source is a woman aged 30 to 39 in good health and CMV-seronegative. In DNA, the CDR3 is TGTGCCAGCAGTTTACCCTCTAGCGGGGGATACGAGCAGTACTTC. Encoded protein: CASSLPSSGGYEQYF.